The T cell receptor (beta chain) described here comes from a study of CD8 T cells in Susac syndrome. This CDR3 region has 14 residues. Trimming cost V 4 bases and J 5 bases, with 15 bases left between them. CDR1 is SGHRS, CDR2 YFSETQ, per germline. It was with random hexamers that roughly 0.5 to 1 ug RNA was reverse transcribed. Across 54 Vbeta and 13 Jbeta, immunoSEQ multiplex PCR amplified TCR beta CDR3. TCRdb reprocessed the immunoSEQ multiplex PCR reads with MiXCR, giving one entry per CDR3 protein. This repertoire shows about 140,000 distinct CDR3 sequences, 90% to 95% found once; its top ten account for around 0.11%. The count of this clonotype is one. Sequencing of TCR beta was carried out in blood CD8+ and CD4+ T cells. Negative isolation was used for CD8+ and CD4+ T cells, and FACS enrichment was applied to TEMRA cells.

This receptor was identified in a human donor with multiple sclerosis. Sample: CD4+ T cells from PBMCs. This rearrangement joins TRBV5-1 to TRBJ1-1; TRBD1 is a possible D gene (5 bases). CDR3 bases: TGCGCCAGCAGCACCGACGGGGGAGTTACTGAAGCTTTCTTT. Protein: CASSTDGGVTEAFF.